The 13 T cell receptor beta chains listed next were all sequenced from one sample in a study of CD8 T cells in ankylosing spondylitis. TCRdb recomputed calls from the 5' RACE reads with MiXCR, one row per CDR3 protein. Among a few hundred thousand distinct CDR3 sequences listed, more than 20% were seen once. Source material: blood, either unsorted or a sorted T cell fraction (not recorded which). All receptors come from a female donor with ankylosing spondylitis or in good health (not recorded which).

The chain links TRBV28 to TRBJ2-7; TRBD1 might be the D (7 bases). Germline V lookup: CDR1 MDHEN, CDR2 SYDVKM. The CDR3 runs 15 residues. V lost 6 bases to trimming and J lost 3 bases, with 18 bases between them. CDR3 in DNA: TGTGCCAGCAGACCAAAGACAGGGAGGAGCTACGAGCAGTACTTC. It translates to CASRPKTGRSYEQYF. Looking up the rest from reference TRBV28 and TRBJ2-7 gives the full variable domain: DVKVTQSSRYLVKRTGEKVFLECVQDMDHENMFWYRQDPGLGLRLIYFSYDVKMKEKGDIPEGYSVSREKKERFSLILESASTNQTSMYLCASRPKTGRSYEQYFGPGTRLTVT.

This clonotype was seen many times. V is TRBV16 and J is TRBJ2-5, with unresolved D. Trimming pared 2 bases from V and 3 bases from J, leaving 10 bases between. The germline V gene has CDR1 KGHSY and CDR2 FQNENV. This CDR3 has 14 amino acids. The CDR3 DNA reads TGTGCCAGCAGCCAAGAAATGCTAAAAGAGACCCAGTACTTC. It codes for CASSQEMLKETQYF.

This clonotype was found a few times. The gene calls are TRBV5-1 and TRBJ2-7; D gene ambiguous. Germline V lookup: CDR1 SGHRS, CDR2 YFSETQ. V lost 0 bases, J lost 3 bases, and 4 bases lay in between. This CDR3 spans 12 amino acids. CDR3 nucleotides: TGCGCCAGCAGCTTGGAAAACTACGAGCAGTACTTC. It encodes CASSLENYEQYF.

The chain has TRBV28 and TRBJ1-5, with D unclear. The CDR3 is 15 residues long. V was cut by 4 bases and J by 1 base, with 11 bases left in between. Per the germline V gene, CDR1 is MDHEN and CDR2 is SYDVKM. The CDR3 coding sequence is TGTGCCAGCAGTTCTTTAGCGGGAAGCAATCAGCCCCAGCATTTT. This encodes CASSSLAGSNQPQHF.

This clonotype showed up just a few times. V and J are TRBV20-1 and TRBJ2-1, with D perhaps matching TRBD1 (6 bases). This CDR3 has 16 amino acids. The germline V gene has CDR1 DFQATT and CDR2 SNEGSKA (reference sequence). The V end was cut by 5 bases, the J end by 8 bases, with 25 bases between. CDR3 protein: CSARSDIAPRGDEQFF. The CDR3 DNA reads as TGCAGTGCTCGTAGCGATATAGCCCCCAGGGGAGATGAGCAGTTCTTC.

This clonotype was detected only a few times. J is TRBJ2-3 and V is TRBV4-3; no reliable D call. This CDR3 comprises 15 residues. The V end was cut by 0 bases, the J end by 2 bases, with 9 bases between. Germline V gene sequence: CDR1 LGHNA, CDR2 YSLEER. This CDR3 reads CASSQDSSFTDTQYF. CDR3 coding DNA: TGCGCCAGCAGCCAAGATTCGAGCTTCACAGATACGCAGTATTTT.

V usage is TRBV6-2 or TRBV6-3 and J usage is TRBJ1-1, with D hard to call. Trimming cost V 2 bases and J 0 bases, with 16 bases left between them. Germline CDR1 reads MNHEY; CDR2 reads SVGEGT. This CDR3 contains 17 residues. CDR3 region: CASSYHGGRTMNTEAFF. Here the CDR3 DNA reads TGTGCCAGCAGTTACCACGGAGGCAGAACTATGAACACTGAAGCTTTCTTT.

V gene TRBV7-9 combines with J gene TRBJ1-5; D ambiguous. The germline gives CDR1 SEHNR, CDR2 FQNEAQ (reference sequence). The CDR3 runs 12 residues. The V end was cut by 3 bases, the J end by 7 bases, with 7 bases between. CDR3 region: CASSFRRQPQHF. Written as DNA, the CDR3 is TGTGCCAGCAGCTTCCGGCGGCAGCCCCAGCATTTT. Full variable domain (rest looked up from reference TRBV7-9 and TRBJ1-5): DTGVSQNPRHKITKRGQNVTFRCDPISEHNRLYWYRQTLGQGPEFLTYFQNEAQLEKSRLLSDRFSAERPKGSFSTLEIQRTEQGDSAMYLCASSFRRQPQHFGDGTRLSIL.

The CDR3 DNA is TGTGCCAGTAGGCCGGGGCACTCTGCCTTATATGGCTACACCTTC. This sequence encodes CASRPGHSALYGYTF. This chain joins TRBV19 and TRBJ1-2; perhaps TRBD1 as D (5 bases). V gave up 6 bases and J gave up 5 bases, with 19 bases separating them. The CDR3 loop spans 15 amino acids. CDR1 LNHDA and CDR2 SQIVND come from the germline V gene (reference sequence).

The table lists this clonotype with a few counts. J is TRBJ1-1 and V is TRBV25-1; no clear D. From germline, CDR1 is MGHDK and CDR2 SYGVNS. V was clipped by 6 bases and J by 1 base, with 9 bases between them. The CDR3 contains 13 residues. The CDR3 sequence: CASRSLGNTEAFF. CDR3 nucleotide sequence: TGTGCCAGCAGGTCGCTGGGGAACACTGAAGCTTTCTTT.

The CDR3 nucleotides are TGTGCCAGCAGCGTAAGGCAGAACACTGAAGCTTTCTTT. It encodes CASSVRQNTEAFF. The chain uses TRBV9 and TRBJ1-1, with D hard to call. V lost 1 base and J 1 base, leaving 5 bases between the germline ends. The CDR3 loop spans 13 amino acids. The V gene's germline CDR1 is SGDLS and CDR2 YYNGEE.

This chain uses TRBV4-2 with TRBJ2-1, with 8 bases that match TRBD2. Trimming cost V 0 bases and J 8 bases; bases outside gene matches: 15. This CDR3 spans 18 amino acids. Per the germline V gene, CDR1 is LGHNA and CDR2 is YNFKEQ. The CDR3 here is CASSQEATRTGGPDEQFF. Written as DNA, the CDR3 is TGTGCCAGCAGCCAAGAAGCGACTAGAACGGGAGGGCCTGATGAGCAGTTCTTC.

The CDR3 spells CASNLGGSGNTIYF. CDR3 sequence (DNA): TGTGCCAGCAACCTCGGGGGCTCTGGAAACACCATATATTTT. The gene calls are TRBV7-2 and TRBJ1-3, with D maybe TRBD1 (5 bases). Germline V gene sequence: CDR1 SGHTA, CDR2 FQGNSA. This CDR3 has 14 residues. Trimming stripped 7 bases from V and 0 bases from J, with 10 bases between.